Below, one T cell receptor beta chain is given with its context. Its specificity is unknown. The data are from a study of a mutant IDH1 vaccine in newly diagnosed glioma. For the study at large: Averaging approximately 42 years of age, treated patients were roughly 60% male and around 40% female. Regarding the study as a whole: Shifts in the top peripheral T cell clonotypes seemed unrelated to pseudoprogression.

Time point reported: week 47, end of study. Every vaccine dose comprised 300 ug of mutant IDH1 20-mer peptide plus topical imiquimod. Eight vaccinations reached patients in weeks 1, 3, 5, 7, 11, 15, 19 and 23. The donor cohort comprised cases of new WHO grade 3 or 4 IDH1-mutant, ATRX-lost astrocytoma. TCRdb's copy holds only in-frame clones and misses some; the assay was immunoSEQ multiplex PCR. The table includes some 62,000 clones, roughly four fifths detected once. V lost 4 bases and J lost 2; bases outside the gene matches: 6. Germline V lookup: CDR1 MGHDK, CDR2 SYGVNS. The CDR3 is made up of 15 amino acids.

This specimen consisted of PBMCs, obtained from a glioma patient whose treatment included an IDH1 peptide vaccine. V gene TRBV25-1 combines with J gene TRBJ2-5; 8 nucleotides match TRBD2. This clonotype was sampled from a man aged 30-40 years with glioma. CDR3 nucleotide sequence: TGTGCCAGCAGTGTGCTGGGACTAGATCAAGAGACCCAGTACTTC. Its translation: CASSVLGLDQETQYF.